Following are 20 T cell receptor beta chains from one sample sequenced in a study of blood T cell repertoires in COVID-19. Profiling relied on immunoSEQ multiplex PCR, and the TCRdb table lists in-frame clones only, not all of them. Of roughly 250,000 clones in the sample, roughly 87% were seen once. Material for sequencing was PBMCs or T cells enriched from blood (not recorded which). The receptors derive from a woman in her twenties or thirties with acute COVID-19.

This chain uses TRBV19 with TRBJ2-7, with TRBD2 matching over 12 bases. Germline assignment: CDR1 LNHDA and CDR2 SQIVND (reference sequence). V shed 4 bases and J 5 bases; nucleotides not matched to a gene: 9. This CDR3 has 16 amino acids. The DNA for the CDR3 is TGTGCCAGTAGTACCCACGCTAGCGGGAGGGTAAACGAGCAGTACTTC. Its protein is CASSTHASGRVNEQYF.

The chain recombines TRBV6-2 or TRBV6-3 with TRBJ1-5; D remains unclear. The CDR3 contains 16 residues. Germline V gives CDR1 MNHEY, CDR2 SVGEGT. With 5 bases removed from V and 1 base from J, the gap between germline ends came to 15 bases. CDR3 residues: CASSGRYPLSNQPQHF. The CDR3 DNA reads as TGTGCCAGCAGTGGGAGATACCCCCTAAGCAATCAGCCCCAGCATTTT.

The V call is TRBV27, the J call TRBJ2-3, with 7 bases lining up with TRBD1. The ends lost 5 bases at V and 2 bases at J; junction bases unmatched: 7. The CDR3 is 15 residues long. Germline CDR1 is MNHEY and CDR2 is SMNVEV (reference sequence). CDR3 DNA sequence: TGTGCCAGCAGTCCCTGGGACAGCTCCACAGATACGCAGTATTTT. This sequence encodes CASSPWDSSTDTQYF.

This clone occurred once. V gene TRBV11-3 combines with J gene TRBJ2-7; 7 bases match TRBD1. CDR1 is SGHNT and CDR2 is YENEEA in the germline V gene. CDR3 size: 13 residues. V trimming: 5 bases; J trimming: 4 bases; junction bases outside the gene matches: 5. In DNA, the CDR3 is TGTGCCAGCAGCCCCGGGACAGCTTACGAGCAGTACTTC. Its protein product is CASSPGTAYEQYF.

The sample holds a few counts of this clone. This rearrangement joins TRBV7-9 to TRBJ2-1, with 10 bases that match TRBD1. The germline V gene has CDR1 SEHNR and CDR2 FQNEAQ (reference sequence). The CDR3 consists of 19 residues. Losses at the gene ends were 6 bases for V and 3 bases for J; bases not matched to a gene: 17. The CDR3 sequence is CASRPGQGSLAGDYNEQFF. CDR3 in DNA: TGTGCCAGCAGGCCGGGACAGGGGTCTCTAGCGGGTGACTACAATGAGCAGTTCTTC.

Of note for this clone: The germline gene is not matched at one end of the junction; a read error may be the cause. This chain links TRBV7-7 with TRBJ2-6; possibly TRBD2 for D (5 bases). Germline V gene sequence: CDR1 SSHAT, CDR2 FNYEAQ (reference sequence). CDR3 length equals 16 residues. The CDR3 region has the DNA TGTGCTAGCAGCTTAGCTGACGGGGCTGGGGCCAACGTCCTGACTTTC. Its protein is CASSLADGAGANVLTF.

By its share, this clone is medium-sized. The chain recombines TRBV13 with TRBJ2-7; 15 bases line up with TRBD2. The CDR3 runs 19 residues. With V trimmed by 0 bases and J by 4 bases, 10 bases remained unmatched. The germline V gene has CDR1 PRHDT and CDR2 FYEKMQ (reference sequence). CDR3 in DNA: TGTGCCAGCAGCTTAGGTCCCGGGACTAGCGGGAGGCCAACTTACGAGCAGTACTTC. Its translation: CASSLGPGTSGRPTYEQYF.

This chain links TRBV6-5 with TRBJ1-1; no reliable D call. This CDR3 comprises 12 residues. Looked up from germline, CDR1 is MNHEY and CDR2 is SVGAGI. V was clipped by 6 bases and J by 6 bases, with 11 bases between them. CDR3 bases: TGTGCCAGCAGGACAATGGGAGCTGAAGCTTTCTTT. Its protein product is CASRTMGAEAFF.

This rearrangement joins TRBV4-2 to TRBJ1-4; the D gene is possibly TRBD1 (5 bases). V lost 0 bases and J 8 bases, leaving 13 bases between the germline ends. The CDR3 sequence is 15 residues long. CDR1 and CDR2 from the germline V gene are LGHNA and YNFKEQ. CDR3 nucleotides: TGTGCCAGCAGCCAAGATCCAGGGCCAAGGGAAAAACTGTTTTTT. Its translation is CASSQDPGPREKLFF.

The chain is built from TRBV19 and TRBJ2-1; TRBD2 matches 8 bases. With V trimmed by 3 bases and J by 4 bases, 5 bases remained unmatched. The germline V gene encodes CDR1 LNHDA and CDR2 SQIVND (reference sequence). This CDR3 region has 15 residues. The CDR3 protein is CASSMTGLEYNEQFF. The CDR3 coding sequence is TGTGCCAGTAGTATGACGGGACTAGAGTACAATGAGCAGTTCTTC.

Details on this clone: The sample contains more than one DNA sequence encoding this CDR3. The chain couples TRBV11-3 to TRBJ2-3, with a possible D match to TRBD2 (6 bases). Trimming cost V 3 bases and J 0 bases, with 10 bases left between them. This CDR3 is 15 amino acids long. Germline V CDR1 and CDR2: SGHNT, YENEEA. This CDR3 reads CASSFGGTSTDTQYF. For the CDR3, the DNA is TGTGCCAGCAGCTTCGGCGGGACGAGCACAGATACGCAGTATTTT.

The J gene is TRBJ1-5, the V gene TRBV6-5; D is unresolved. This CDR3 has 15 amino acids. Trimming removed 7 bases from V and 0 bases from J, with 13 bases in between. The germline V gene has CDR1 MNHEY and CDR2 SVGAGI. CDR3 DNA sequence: TGTGCCAGCAACTCGAGGTTCGATAGCAATCAGCCCCAGCATTTT. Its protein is CASNSRFDSNQPQHF.

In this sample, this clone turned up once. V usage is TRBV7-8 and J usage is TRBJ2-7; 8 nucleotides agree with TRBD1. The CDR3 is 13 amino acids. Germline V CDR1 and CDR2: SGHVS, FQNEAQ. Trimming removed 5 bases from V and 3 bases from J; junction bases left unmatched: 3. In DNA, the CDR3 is TGTGCCAGCAGCCGACAGGGGTTCTACGAGCAGTACTTC. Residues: CASSRQGFYEQYF. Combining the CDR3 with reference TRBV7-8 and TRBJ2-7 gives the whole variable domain GAGVSQSPRYKVAKRGQDVALRCDPISGHVSLFWYQQALGQGPEFLTYFQNEAQLDKSGLPSDRFFAERPEGSVSTLKIQRTQQEDSAVYLCASSRQGFYEQYFGPGTRLTVT.

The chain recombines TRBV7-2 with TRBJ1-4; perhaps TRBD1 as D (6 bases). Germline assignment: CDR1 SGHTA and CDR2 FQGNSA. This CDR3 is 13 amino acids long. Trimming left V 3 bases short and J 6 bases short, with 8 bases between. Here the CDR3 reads CASSFGQYEKLFF. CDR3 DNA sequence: TGTGCCAGCAGCTTCGGACAGTATGAAAAACTGTTTTTT. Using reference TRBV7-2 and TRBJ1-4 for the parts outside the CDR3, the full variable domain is GAGVSQSPSNKVTEKGKDVELRCDPISGHTALYWYRQSLGQGLEFLIYFQGNSAPDKSGLPSDRFSAERTGGSVSTLTIQRTQQEDSAVYLCASSFGQYEKLFFGSGTQLSVL.

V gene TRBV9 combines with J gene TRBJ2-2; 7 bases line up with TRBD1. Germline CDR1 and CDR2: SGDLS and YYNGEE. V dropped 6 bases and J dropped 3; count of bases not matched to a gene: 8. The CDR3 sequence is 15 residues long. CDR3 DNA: TGTGCCAGCACCTCAGGGGGTAGGGACACCGGGGAGCTGTTTTTT. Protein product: CASTSGGRDTGELFF.

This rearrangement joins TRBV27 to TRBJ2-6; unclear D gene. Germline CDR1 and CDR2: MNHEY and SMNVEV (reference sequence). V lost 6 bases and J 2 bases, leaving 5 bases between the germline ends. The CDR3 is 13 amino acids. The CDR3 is CASRFTGANVLTF. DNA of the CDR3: TGTGCCAGCAGATTTACTGGGGCCAACGTCCTGACTTTC.

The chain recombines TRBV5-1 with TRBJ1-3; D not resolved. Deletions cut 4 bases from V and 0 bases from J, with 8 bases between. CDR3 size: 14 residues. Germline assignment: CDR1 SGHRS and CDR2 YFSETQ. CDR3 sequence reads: CASSERSSGNTIYF. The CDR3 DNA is TGCGCCAGCAGCGAACGGAGCTCTGGAAACACCATATATTTT.

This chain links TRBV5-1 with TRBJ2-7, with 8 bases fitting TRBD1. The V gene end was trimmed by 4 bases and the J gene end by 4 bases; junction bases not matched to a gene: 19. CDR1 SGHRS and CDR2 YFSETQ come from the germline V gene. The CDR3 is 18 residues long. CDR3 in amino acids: CASSPTPGTGVFRYEQYF. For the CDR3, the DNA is TGCGCCAGCAGCCCAACGCCCGGGACAGGTGTGTTTCGGTACGAGCAGTACTTC.

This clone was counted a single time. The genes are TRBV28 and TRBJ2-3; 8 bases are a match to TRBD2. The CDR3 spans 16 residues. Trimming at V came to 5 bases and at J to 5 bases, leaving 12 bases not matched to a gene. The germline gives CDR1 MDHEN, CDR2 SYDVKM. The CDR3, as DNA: TGTGCCAGCAGTCCTACCCTGGAGCGGGGGATAGATACGCAGTATTTT. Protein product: CASSPTLERGIDTQYF.

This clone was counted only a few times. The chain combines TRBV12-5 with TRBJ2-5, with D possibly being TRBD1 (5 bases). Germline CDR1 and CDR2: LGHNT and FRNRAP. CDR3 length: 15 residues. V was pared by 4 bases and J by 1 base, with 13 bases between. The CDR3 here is CASGSQGLGQETQYF. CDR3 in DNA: TGTGCTAGTGGTTCCCAGGGTCTGGGCCAAGAGACCCAGTACTTC.